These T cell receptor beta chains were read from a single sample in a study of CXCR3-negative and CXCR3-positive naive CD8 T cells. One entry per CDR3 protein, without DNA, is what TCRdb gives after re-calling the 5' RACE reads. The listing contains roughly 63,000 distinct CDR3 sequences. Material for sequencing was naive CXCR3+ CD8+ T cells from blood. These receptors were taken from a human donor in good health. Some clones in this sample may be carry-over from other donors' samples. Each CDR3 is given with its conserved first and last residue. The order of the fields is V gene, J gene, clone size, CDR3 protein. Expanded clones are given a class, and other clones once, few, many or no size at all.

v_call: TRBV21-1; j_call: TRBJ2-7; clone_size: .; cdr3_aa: CASSTLGHSYEQYF
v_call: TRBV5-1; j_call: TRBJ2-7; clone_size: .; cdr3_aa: CASSPGTGLGEQYF
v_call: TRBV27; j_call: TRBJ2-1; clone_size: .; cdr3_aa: CASSLRVYNEQFF
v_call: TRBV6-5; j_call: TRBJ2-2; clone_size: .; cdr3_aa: CASSVGRDYTGELFF
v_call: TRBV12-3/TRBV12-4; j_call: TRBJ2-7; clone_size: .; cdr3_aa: CASSLFLGYEQYF
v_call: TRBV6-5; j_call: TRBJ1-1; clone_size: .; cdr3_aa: CASSEIFSSQGTEAFF
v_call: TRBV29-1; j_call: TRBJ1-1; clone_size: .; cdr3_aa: CSVGGIGIYAFF
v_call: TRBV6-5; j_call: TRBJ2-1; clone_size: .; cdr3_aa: CASSDLDAGLSYNEQFF
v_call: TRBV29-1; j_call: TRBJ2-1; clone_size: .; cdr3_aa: CSATGGGYNEQFF
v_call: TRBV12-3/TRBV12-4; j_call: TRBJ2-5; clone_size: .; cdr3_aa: CASSPTAQGRRETQYF
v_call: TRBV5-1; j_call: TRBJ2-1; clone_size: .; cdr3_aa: CASSLEGGEWNEQFF
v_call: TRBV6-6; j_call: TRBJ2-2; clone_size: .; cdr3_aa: CASGVLAGGPTGELFF
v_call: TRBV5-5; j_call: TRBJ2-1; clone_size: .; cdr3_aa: CASSPSPRGGTEQFF
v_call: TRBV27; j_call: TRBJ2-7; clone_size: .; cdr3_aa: CASRGPGLNIF
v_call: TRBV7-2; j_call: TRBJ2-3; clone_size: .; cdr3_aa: CASSPAERLDTQYF
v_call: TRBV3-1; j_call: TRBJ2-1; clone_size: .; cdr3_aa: CASSQGSYNEQFF
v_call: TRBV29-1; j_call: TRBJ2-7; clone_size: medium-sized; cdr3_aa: CSVGYGTDYEQYF
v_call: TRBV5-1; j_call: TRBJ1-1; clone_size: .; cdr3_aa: CASSLETPYMNTEAFF
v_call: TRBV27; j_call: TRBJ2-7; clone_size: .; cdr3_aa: CASSLIGGVRNEQYF
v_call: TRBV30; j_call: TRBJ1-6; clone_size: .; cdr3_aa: CAWGPGTDYSPLHF
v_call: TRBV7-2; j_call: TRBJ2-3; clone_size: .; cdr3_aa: CASSLADRRSDTQYF
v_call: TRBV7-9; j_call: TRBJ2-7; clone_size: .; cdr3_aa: CASSLGVHGGALEYEQYF
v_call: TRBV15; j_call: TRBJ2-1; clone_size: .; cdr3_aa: CATRGQGVNEQFF
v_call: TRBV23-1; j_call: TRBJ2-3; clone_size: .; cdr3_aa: CASSQSRTGGRYTQYF
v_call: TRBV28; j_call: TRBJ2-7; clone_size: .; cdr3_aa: CASISDRVEEQYF
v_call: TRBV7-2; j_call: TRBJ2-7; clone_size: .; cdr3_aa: CASSLLGTGQGPIGGEQYF
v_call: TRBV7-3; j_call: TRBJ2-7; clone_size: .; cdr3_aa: CASSPSGFKQYF
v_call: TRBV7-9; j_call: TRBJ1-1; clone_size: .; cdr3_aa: CASSPRDSRGTEAFF
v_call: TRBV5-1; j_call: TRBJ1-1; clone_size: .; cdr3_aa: CASSSSGTGTEAFF
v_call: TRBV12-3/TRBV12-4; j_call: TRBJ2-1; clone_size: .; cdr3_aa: CASSFWLAGASSYNEQFF
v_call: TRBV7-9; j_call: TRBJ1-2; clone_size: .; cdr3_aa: CASSIPLGVRYGYTF
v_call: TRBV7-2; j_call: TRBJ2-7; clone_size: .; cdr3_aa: CASSLGTGLAIYEQYF
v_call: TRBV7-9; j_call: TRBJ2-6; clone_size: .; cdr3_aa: CASSARGANVLTF
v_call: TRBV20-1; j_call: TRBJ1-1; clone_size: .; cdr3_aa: CSASPPGRTTEAFF
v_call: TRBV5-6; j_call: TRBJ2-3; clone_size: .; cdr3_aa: CASSLALGPFQDTQYF
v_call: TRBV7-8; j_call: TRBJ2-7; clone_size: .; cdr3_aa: CASSGGGTATGVYEQYF
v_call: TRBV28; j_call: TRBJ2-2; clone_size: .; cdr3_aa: CASSFIGLAGAVTGELFF
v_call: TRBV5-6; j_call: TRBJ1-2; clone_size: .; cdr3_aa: CASSTYPGRPNYGYTF
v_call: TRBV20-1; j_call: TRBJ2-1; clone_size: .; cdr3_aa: CSARDLERRHNEQFF
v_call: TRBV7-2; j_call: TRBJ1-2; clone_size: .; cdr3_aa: CASSFVAESTLYGYTF
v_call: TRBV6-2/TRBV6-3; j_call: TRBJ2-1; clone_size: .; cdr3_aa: CASSYSTPTGLDEQFF
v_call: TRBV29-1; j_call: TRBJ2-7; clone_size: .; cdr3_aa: CSVERGQGKDEQYF
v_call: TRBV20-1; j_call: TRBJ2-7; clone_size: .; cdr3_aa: CSARVPSSYEQYF
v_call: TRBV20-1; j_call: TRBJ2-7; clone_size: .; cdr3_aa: CSALKGDYEQYF
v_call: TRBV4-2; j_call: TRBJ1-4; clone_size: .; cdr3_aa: CASSQGEGQGHEKLFF
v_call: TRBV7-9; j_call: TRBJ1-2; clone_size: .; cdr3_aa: CASSSQEILSQGGYTF
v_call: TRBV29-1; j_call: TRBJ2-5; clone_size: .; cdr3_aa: CSVEDHTQEQETQYF